This T cell receptor beta chain derives from a study of blood T cells in healthy people across ages. Study conclusions and caveats: Investigators viewed diversity estimates from one million T cells as underestimates, the study reported.

With a J-beta primer mix and a sample-barcoded 5' primer, a second PCR ran 7 to 11 cycles. TCRdb itself ran the 5' RACE reads through MiXCR, one entry per CDR3 protein. This sample has roughly 700,000 distinct CDR3 sequences; about a third occur once, and the top ten carry about 16%. V dropped 0 bases and J dropped 1 base, with 11 bases sitting between them. CDR3 length equals 16 residues. The V gene's germline CDR1 is SGHNT and CDR2 YYREEE (reference sequence). This clonotype was seen ten or more times. The antigen is undetermined. V is TRBV5-4 and J is TRBJ2-1, with D perhaps matching TRBD1 (6 bases). The material sequenced was blood. The clonotype was recovered from a woman aged 80 or over in good health. DNA of the CDR3: TGTGCCAGCAGCTTGGAAGGGACACCTTCCTACAATGAGCAGTTCTTC. This gives the protein CASSLEGTPSYNEQFF.